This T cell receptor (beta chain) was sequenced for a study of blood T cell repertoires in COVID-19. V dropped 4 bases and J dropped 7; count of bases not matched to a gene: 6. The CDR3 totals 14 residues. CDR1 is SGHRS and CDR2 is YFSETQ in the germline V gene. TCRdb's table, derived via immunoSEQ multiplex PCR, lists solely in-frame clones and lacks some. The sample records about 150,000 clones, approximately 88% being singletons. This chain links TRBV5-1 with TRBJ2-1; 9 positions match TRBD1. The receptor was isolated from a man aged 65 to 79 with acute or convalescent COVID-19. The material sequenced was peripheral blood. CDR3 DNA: TGCGCCAGCAGCCCCGGGACAGGGCTGAATGAGCAGTTCTTC. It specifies CASSPGTGLNEQFF.